Listed below are T cell receptor beta chains from one sample, sequenced in a study of shared clonotypes between healthy human individuals. Profiling relied on immunoSEQ multiplex PCR, and the TCRdb table lists in-frame clones only, not all of them. Altogether 75,000 to 100,000 clones are present, about 45% being singletons, with the ten largest covering roughly 16%. The material sequenced was PBMCs. These receptors were obtained from a woman in her thirties or forties in good health. Some clones in this sample may be carry-over from other donors' samples. The CDR3 runs from the conserved cysteine through the conserved F or W. The order of the fields is J gene, clone size, D gene, V gene, CDR3 DNA, CDR3 protein. The D gene is left open where the match is weak. Clone size is given for some rows only: seen once, a few or many times, or a class if the clone is expanded.

j_call: TRBJ2-7
clone_size: many
d_call: -
v_call: TRBV10-3
cdr3_nt: TGTGCCATCAGTGAGGACCTAGGAGGCACATACGAGCAGTACTTC
cdr3_aa: CAISEDLGGTYEQYF

j_call: TRBJ2-1
clone_size: many
d_call: -
v_call: TRBV7-7
cdr3_nt: TGTGCTAGCAGCTTAGACGTTATCAATGAGCAGTTCTTC
cdr3_aa: CASSLDVINEQFF

j_call: TRBJ2-2
clone_size: -
d_call: -
v_call: TRBV5-1
cdr3_nt: TGCGCCAGCAGCCCCCGCCCTGGGACTTCCGGGGAGCTGTTTTTT
cdr3_aa: CASSPRPGTSGELFF

j_call: TRBJ1-5
clone_size: medium-sized
d_call: TRBD1
v_call: TRBV30
cdr3_nt: TGTGCCTGGTCCGGGACAGGGAATCAGCCCCAGCATTTT
cdr3_aa: CAWSGTGNQPQHF

j_call: TRBJ1-2
clone_size: -
d_call: -
v_call: TRBV30
cdr3_nt: TGTGCCTGGGGCCGGGGGGGAGACTATGGCTACACCTTC
cdr3_aa: CAWGRGGDYGYTF

j_call: TRBJ1-2
clone_size: -
d_call: -
v_call: TRBV5-5
cdr3_nt: TGTGCCAGCAGCTACAGCCTCCTACTTGGCTACACCTTC
cdr3_aa: CASSYSLLLGYTF

j_call: TRBJ2-7
clone_size: -
d_call: -
v_call: TRBV7-3
cdr3_nt: TGTGCCAGCAGCTTAGGGAACCTTCCCTACGAGCAGTACTTC
cdr3_aa: CASSLGNLPYEQYF

j_call: TRBJ2-2
clone_size: many
d_call: TRBD2
v_call: TRBV19
cdr3_nt: TGTGCCAGTAGGGATCCCGGACTAGCGGGAGTGTCCGGGGAGCTGTTTTTT
cdr3_aa: CASRDPGLAGVSGELFF

j_call: TRBJ2-5
clone_size: -
d_call: -
v_call: TRBV7-9
cdr3_nt: TGTGCCAGCGGAGGTAATCAAGAGACCCAGTACTTC
cdr3_aa: CASGGNQETQYF

j_call: TRBJ2-2
clone_size: -
d_call: -
v_call: TRBV7-8
cdr3_nt: TGTGCCAGCAGGTTCAAGGGGGAGCTGTTTTTT
cdr3_aa: CASRFKGELFF

j_call: TRBJ1-5
clone_size: -
d_call: -
v_call: TRBV2
cdr3_nt: TGTGCCAGCAGTGAAGTTTCGTCAGATCAGCCCCAGCATTTT
cdr3_aa: CASSEVSSDQPQHF

j_call: TRBJ1-2
clone_size: -
d_call: -
v_call: TRBV6-4
cdr3_nt: TGTGCCAGCAGGCCCGGGGGACTCTATGGCTACACCTTC
cdr3_aa: CASRPGGLYGYTF

j_call: TRBJ1-4
clone_size: -
d_call: -
v_call: TRBV7-2
cdr3_nt: TGTGCCAGCAACACTGACGGGGCGTTCGCTAATGAAAAACTGTTTTTT
cdr3_aa: CASNTDGAFANEKLFF

j_call: TRBJ2-7
clone_size: -
d_call: -
v_call: TRBV5-1
cdr3_nt: TGCGCCAGCAGCCTGGACAGTCCCCACTCCTACGAGCAGTACTTC
cdr3_aa: CASSLDSPHSYEQYF

j_call: TRBJ1-2
clone_size: few
d_call: TRBD1
v_call: TRBV28
cdr3_nt: TGTGCCAGCAGTACGTCCCGGGACAGGGAAACCTTC
cdr3_aa: CASSTSRDRETF

j_call: TRBJ2-1
clone_size: -
d_call: TRBD2
v_call: TRBV6-9
cdr3_nt: TGTGCCAGCAGTTACACCTCTAGCGGAAACAATGAGCAGTTCTTC
cdr3_aa: CASSYTSSGNNEQFF

j_call: TRBJ2-1
clone_size: -
d_call: -
v_call: TRBV7-9
cdr3_nt: TGTGCCAGCAGCCGCGGGGTGGGCGGGCCTAATGAGCAGTTCTTC
cdr3_aa: CASSRGVGGPNEQFF

j_call: TRBJ1-6
clone_size: -
d_call: TRBD1
v_call: TRBV25-1
cdr3_nt: TGTGCCAGCAGTGCGGGGACAGGGCGACCCCTCCACTTT
cdr3_aa: CASSAGTGRPLHF

j_call: TRBJ1-1
clone_size: -
d_call: -
v_call: TRBV5-1
cdr3_nt: TGCGCCAGCAGCTCCGATCCTTCCACTGAAGCTTTCTTT
cdr3_aa: CASSSDPSTEAFF

j_call: TRBJ2-7
clone_size: -
d_call: TRBD2
v_call: TRBV28
cdr3_nt: TGTGCCAGCCCGCGGGAGAGGTACGAGCAGTACTTC
cdr3_aa: CASPRERYEQYF

j_call: TRBJ2-7
clone_size: -
d_call: TRBD1
v_call: TRBV28
cdr3_nt: TGTGCCAGCAGTCTCCAACAGGGGGCGCAGTACTTC
cdr3_aa: CASSLQQGAQYF

j_call: TRBJ1-2
clone_size: few
d_call: TRBD1
v_call: TRBV11-1
cdr3_nt: TGTGCCAGCAGCGATTCGGGGACAGGGGTCAATAGTGATGGCTACACCTTC
cdr3_aa: CASSDSGTGVNSDGYTF

j_call: TRBJ1-4
clone_size: many
d_call: -
v_call: TRBV28
cdr3_nt: TGTGCCAGCAGTTTACAGGGAGGGAATGAAAAACTGTTTTTT
cdr3_aa: CASSLQGGNEKLFF

j_call: TRBJ2-7
clone_size: -
d_call: TRBD1
v_call: TRBV19
cdr3_nt: TGTGCCAGTAGTGACCGGGACAGGGGTAGGTACGAGCAGTACTTC
cdr3_aa: CASSDRDRGRYEQYF

j_call: TRBJ2-5
clone_size: -
d_call: TRBD2
v_call: TRBV4-2
cdr3_nt: TGTGCCAGCAGCTTGCGACTAGCGGGTCAAGAGACCCAGTACTTC
cdr3_aa: CASSLRLAGQETQYF